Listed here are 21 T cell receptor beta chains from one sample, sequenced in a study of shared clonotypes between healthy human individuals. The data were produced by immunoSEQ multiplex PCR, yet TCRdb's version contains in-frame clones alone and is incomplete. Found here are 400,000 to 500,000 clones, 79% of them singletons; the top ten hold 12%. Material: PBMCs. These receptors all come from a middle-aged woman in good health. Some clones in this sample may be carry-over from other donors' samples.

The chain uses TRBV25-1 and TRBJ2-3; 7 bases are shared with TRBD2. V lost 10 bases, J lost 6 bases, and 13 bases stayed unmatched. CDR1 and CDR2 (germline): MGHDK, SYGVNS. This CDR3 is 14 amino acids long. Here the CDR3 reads CATGREDRSDTQYF. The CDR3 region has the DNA TGTGCCACCGGACGGGAGGATCGGTCGGATACGCAGTATTTT.

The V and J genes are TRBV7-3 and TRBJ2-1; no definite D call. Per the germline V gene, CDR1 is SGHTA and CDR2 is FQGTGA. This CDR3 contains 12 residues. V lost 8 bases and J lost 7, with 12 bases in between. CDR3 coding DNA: TGTGCCAGCGGACGACGCCAGAATGAGCAGTTCTTC. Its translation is CASGRRQNEQFF. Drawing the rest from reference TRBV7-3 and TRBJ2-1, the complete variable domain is GAGVSQTPSNKVTEKGKYVELRCDPISGHTALYWYRQSLGQGPEFLIYFQGTGAADDSGLPNDRFFAVRPEGSVSTLKIQRTERGDSAVYLCASGRRQNEQFFGPGTRLTVL.

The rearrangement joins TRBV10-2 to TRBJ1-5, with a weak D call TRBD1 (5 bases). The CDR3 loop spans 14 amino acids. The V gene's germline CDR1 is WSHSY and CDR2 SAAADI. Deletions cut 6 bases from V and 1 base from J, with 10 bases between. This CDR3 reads CASSQGGSNQPQHF. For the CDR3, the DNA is TGCGCCAGCAGCCAGGGTGGGAGCAATCAGCCCCAGCATTTT.

This CDR3 is CASSPKSSTGELFF. The CDR3 nucleotides are TGTGCCAGCTCACCAAAATCTAGCACCGGGGAGCTGTTTTTT. The gene calls are TRBV18 and TRBJ2-2; no clear D gene. CDR3 size: 14 residues. V was pared by 2 bases and J by 4 bases, with 8 bases between. The V gene's germline CDR1 is KGHSH and CDR2 LQKENI.

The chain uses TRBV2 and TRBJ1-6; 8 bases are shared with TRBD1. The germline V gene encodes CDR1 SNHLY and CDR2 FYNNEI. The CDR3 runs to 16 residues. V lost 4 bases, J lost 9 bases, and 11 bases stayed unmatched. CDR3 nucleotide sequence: TGTGCCAGCAGTGTCTCTAGAGGACAGGGCGGTTCACCCCTCCACTTT. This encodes CASSVSRGQGGSPLHF.

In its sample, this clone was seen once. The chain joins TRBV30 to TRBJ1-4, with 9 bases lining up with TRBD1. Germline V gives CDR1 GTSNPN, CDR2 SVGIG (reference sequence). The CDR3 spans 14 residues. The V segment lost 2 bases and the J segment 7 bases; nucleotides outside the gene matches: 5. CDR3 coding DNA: TGTGCCTGGAGTAGGGACAGGGAAATTGAAAAACTGTTTTTT. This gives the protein CAWSRDREIEKLFF.

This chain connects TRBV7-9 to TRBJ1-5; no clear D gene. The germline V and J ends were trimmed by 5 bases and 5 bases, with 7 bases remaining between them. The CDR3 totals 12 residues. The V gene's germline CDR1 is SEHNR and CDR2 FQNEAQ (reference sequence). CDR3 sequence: CASSDVDQPQHF. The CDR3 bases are TGTGCCAGCAGCGATGTAGATCAGCCCCAGCATTTT. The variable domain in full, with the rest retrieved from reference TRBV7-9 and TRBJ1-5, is DTGVSQNPRHKITKRGQNVTFRCDPISEHNRLYWYRQTLGQGPEFLTYFQNEAQLEKSRLLSDRFSAERPKGSFSTLEIQRTEQGDSAMYLCASSDVDQPQHFGDGTRLSIL.

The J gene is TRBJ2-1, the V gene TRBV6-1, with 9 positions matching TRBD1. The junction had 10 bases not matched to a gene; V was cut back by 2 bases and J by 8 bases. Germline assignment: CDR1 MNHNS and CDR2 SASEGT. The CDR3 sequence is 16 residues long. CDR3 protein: CASSELGQGFFDEQFF. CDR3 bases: TGTGCCAGCAGTGAATTGGGACAGGGATTTTTCGATGAGCAGTTCTTC.

The CDR3: CASSNTQTVLEQFF. Here the CDR3 DNA reads TGTGCCAGCAGTAACACACAGACCGTACTTGAGCAGTTCTTC. The chain links TRBV28 to TRBJ2-1; D is uncertain. CDR1 is MDHEN, CDR2 SYDVKM, per germline. The ends were cut back, 5 bases at V and 9 bases at J, with 17 bases in the middle. There are 14 residues in the CDR3.

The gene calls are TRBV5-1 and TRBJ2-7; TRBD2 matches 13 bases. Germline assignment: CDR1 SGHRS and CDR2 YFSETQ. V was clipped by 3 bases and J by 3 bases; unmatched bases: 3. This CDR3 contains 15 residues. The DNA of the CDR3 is TGCGCCAGCAGCTGGGGGACTAGCGGGATCTACGAGCAGTACTTC. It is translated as CASSWGTSGIYEQYF.

For the CDR3, the DNA is TGTGCCAGCAGCTCACAACCCAGCAAGAACAATGAGCAGTTCTTC. Its protein product is CASSSQPSKNNEQFF. The chain recombines TRBV11-1 with TRBJ2-1; D ambiguous. In germline, CDR1 is SGHAT, CDR2 FQDESV (reference sequence). Trimming left V 4 bases short and J 5 bases short, with 15 bases between. The CDR3 has 15 amino acids.

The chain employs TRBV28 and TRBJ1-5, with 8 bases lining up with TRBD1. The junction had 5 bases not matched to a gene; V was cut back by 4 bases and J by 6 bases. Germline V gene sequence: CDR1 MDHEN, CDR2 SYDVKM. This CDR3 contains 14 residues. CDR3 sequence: CASSSPGGFQPQHF. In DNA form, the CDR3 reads TGTGCCAGCAGTTCCCCAGGGGGCTTTCAGCCCCAGCATTTT.

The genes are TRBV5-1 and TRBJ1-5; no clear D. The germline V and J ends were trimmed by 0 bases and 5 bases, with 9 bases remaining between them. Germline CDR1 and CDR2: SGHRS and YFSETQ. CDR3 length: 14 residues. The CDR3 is CASSLDSGDQPQHF. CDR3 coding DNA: TGCGCCAGCAGCTTGGACAGCGGCGATCAGCCCCAGCATTTT.

CDR3 sequence reads: CASSVDGTGREQYF. CDR3 nucleotide sequence: TGTGCCAGCAGCGTAGACGGGACAGGGAGGGAGCAGTACTTC. This chain connects TRBV9 to TRBJ2-7, with 9 nucleotides matching TRBD1. The V and J ends lost 0 bases and 7 bases, in that order; junction bases with no gene match: 5. This CDR3 has 14 amino acids. The V gene's germline CDR1 is SGDLS and CDR2 YYNGEE. Supplemented by reference TRBV9 and TRBJ2-7, the full variable domain reads DSGVTQTPKHLITATGQRVTLRCSPRSGDLSVYWYQQSLDQGLQFLIQYYNGEERAKGNILERFSAQQFPDLHSELNLSSLELGDSALYFCASSVDGTGREQYFGPGTRLTVT.

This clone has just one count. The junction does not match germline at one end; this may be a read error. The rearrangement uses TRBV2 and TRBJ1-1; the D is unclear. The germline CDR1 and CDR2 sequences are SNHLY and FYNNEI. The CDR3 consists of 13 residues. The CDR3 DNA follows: TGTGCCACCAGTAATGAGGGCCTCACTGAAGCTTTCTTT. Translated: CATSNEGLTEAFF.

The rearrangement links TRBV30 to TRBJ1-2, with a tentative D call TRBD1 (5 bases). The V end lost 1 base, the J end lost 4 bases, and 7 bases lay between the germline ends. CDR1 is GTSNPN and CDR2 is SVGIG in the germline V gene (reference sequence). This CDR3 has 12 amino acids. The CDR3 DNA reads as TGTGCCTGGAGTGACAGGCGCTATGGCTACACCTTC. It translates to CAWSDRRYGYTF.

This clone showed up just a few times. Written as DNA, the CDR3 is TGTGCCAGCAGTCGTTGGGCGGGAGTGTCCTACAATGAGCAGTTCTTC. Its translation: CASSRWAGVSYNEQFF. V is TRBV7-9 and J is TRBJ2-1; 7 bases map to TRBD2. Germline CDR1 and CDR2: SEHNR and FQNEAQ (reference sequence). CDR3 length: 16 residues. The V gene end was trimmed by 6 bases and the J gene end by 1 base; junction bases not matched to a gene: 9.

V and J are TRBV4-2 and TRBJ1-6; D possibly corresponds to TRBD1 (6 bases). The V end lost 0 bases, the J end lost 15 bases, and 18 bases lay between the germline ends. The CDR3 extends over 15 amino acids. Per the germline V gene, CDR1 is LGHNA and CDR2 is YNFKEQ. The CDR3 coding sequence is TGTGCCAGCAGCCAAGATAGGGTTGACAGGCTGCGCCTCCACTTT. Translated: CASSQDRVDRLRLHF.

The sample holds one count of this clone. As DNA, the CDR3 is TGTGCCAGCAGCAAAGACTGCAGGGAAGAGACCCAGTACTTC. Protein: CASSKDCREETQYF. This chain joins TRBV6-7 and TRBJ2-5; the D gene is possibly TRBD1 (5 bases). TRBV6-7 has ORF status, its function being uncertain. Trimming cost V 6 bases and J 3 bases, with 14 bases left between them. This CDR3 region has 14 residues.

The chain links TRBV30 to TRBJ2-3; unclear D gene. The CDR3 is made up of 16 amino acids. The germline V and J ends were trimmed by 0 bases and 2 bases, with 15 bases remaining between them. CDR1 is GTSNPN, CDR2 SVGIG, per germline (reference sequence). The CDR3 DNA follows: TGTGCCTGGAGTGTAGAGGCCCTTCCGTCCACAGATACGCAGTATTTT. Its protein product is CAWSVEALPSTDTQYF.

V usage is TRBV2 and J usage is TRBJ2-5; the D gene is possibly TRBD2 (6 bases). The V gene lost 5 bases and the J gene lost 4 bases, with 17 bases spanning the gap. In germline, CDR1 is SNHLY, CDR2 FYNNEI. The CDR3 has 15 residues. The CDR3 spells CASSSIRGTLETQYF. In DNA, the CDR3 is TGTGCCAGCAGTTCGATCCGCGGGACTCTAGAGACCCAGTACTTC.